The 22 T cell receptor beta chains below come from one sample, sequenced in a study of T cells in Graves' hyperthyroidism and ophthalmopathy. The investigators amplified TCR beta CDR3 regions from RNA transcripts. In the first-round RT-PCR of the TCR CDR3, the HTBI primer set was used. TCRdb used MiXCR to reprocess the multiplex PCR reads, holding one entry per CDR3 protein. The repertoire holds fewer than 45,000 distinct CDR3 sequences, with about 50% as singletons. Sequenced sample: blood. The receptors were sampled from a woman aged 50 to 60 with Graves' hyperthyroidism that later progressed to Graves' ophthalmopathy.

A word on this clonotype: Being one base from a much bigger clone, this may be a read error. It is likely a read error, because the conserved phenylalanine at the end of the CDR3 is missing. The genes are TRBV27 and TRBJ2-6, with TRBD1 matching 9 bases. The junction had 8 bases not matched to a gene; V was cut back by 5 bases and J by 3 bases. The CDR3 consists of 17 residues. CDR1 is MNHEY and CDR2 is SMNVEV in the germline V gene (reference sequence). As DNA, the CDR3 is TGTGCCAGCAGTCCCGGGACAGGGACTATTGGGGCCAACGTCCTGACTTGC. Its translation: CASSPGTGTIGANVLTC.

This clonotype was detected many times. The V call is TRBV7-9, the J call TRBJ2-5; either TRBD1 or TRBD2 may supply D (5 bases each). This CDR3 is 15 amino acids long. V dropped 2 bases and J dropped 3 bases, with 13 bases sitting between them. CDR1 is SEHNR and CDR2 is FQNEAQ in the germline V gene (reference sequence). This CDR3 reads CASSLLGTVEETQYF. DNA of the CDR3: TGTGCCAGCAGCTTACTAGGGACCGTTGAAGAGACCCAGTACTTC.

This clonotype was recorded many times. The J gene is TRBJ2-5, the V gene TRBV6-2 or TRBV6-3; TRBD1 aligns across 7 bases. This CDR3 region has 13 residues. Germline lookup yields CDR1 MNHEY and CDR2 SVGEGT. V dropped 7 bases and J dropped 0; count of bases not matched to a gene: 2. The CDR3 DNA reads as TGTGCCAGCACGGGACAGAACCAAGAGACCCAGTACTTC. Residues: CASTGQNQETQYF.

This chain joins TRBV4-1 and TRBJ1-1, with a weak D call TRBD1 (6 bases). Trimming removed 7 bases at V and 2 bases at J, with 14 bases between. Germline V CDR1 and CDR2: MGHRA, YSYEKL. The CDR3 is made up of 14 amino acids. Here the CDR3 reads CASNQPQGNTEAFF. The CDR3 DNA reads TGCGCCAGCAATCAACCACAGGGTAACACTGAAGCTTTCTTT.

The chain employs TRBV18 and TRBJ2-3; tentatively, D is TRBD2 (5 bases). From germline, CDR1 is KGHSH and CDR2 LQKENI. The V and J ends lost 8 bases and 2 bases respectively, with 11 bases between them. This CDR3 has 13 residues. The CDR3: CASNPGVTDTQYF. The CDR3 DNA reads as TGTGCCAGCAACCCCGGGGTCACAGATACGCAGTATTTT.

As for this clonotype: One end of the junction fails to match germline, which may point to a read error. CDR3 coding DNA: TGTAGTGCTAGCCCCCTGGACAGGGCAGACGGAAATGGGGAGACCCAGTACTTC. Translated: CSASPLDRADGNGETQYF. The chain couples TRBV20-1 to TRBJ2-5; 8 bases match TRBD1. From germline, CDR1 is DFQATT and CDR2 SNEGSKA (reference sequence). The length of the CDR3 is 18 residues.

Worth noting for this clonotype: No DNA is shown, since the ends of the CDR3 on it are uncertain; the CDR3 is the one TCRdb lists. The rearrangement joins TRBV7-9 to TRBJ1-5; the DNA was not compared with TRBD1, the D call given in the table. The CDR3 is 19 amino acids long, termini counted. Germline V lookup: CDR1 SEHNR, CDR2 FQNEAQ (reference sequence). CDR3 protein: CASSFYICSARQANQPQHF.

This clonotype appeared many times. The chain uses TRBV13 and TRBJ1-6; D ambiguous. This CDR3 is built from 14 residues. V was clipped by 4 bases and J by 10 bases, with 14 bases between them. Germline CDR1 PRHDT, CDR2 FYEKMQ (reference sequence). The CDR3 loop reads CASSYDQTRSPLHF. The CDR3 bases are TGTGCCAGCAGCTACGATCAGACGCGCTCACCCCTCCACTTT. Based on the CDR3 plus reference TRBV13 and TRBJ1-6, the full variable domain is AAGVIQSPRHLIKEKRETATLKCYPIPRHDTVYWYQQGPGQDPQFLISFYEKMQSDKGSIPDRFSAQQFSDYHSELNMSSLELGDSALYFCASSYDQTRSPLHFGNGTRLTVT.

The gene calls are TRBV7-2 and TRBJ2-3; 10 positions agree with TRBD2. The germline V gene has CDR1 SGHTA and CDR2 FQGNSA. Germline trimming cut 5 bases from V and 0 bases from J; bases unmatched to any gene: 8. CDR3 size: 17 residues. DNA for the CDR3: TGTGCCAGCAGCCGGTACCTAGCGGGGGCAAGCACAGATACGCAGTATTTT. Translated: CASSRYLAGASTDTQYF.

V usage is TRBV29-1 and J usage is TRBJ2-7, with D possibly being TRBD1 (5 bases). CDR1 and CDR2 (germline): SQVTM, ANQGSEA. With 8 bases removed from V and 7 bases from J, the gap between germline ends came to 18 bases. This CDR3 contains 12 residues. The CDR3 DNA reads as TGCAGCCAGACAGACAGTTCCGCTGAGCAGTACTTC. Protein sequence: CSQTDSSAEQYF.

This clonotype was detected many times. The chain uses TRBV4-2 and TRBJ2-6, with 9 bases lining up with TRBD1. The length of the CDR3 is 19 residues. V shed 2 bases, J shed 1 base, and the junction held 9 bases outside the gene matches. Germline lookup yields CDR1 LGHNA and CDR2 YNFKEQ. The CDR3 sequence: CASSQLSGQGTSGANVLTF. The CDR3 DNA reads TGTGCCAGCAGCCAATTGAGCGGACAGGGGACTTCTGGGGCCAACGTCCTGACTTTC.

The genes are TRBV20-1 and TRBJ2-2; tentatively, D is TRBD1 or TRBD2 (5 bases each). The ends were cut back, 4 bases at V and 2 bases at J, with 8 bases in the middle. CDR1 is DFQATT and CDR2 is SNEGSKA in the germline V gene (reference sequence). The CDR3 runs 13 residues. The CDR3 DNA reads as TGCAGTGCTAAAGGGACCAACACCGGGGAGCTGTTTTTT. Amino acid sequence: CSAKGTNTGELFF.

For this clonotype: The limits of the CDR3 on the DNA are not certain, so only TCRdb's listed CDR3 is given. V is TRBV5-5 and J is TRBJ2-7; TRBD1 is the table's D call, not checked against the DNA. 16 amino acids form the CDR3, both terminal residues included. Germline CDR1 reads SGHKS; CDR2 reads YYEKEE (reference sequence). CDR3 amino acids: CASSLDWGTGSYEYYF.

This clonotype was seen many times. The chain recombines TRBV14 with TRBJ2-7; TRBD2 matches at 9 bases. The V gene end was trimmed by 4 bases and the J gene end by 3 bases; junction bases not matched to a gene: 13. There are 17 residues in the CDR3. The germline V gene encodes CDR1 SGHDN and CDR2 FVKESK. The CDR3 DNA follows: TGTGCCAGCAGCCCGCGGTGGGGTCTAGCGGGGAGCTACGAGCAGTACTTC. Its translation is CASSPRWGLAGSYEQYF.

This clonotype was counted ten times or more. The chain has TRBV7-9 and TRBJ2-3, with D possibly called TRBD1 or TRBD2 (5 bases each). Germline loops: CDR1 SEHNR, CDR2 FQNEAQ (reference sequence). This CDR3 is 16 amino acids long. Trimming pared 5 bases from V and 0 bases from J, leaving 15 bases between. The CDR3 reads CASSLTTGPSTDTQYF. CDR3 nucleotides: TGTGCCAGCAGCCTAACAACGGGGCCAAGCACAGATACGCAGTATTTT.

Only one count was recorded for this clonotype. The germline gene is not matched at one end of the junction; a read error may be the cause. V is TRBV11-1 and J is TRBJ2-2, with a weak D call TRBD2 (6 bases). The CDR3 is 16 residues long. Per the germline V gene, CDR1 is SGHAT and CDR2 is FQDESV (reference sequence). The CDR3 bases are TGTACCAGCAGCACCCGGCGGGGCCTGAGCACCGGGGAGCTGTTTTTT. Residues: CTSSTRRGLSTGELFF.

This clonotype occurred a few times. CDR3 DNA sequence: TGCGCCAGCAGCCCCGAGGGACAGGCCGACACTGAAGCTTTCTTT. Protein product: CASSPEGQADTEAFF. The V gene is TRBV4-1, the J gene TRBJ1-1, with 8 bases lining up with TRBD1. Losses at the gene ends were 4 bases for V and 3 bases for J; bases not matched to a gene: 7. Germline V gene sequence: CDR1 MGHRA, CDR2 YSYEKL. The CDR3 extends over 15 amino acids.

This clonotype occurred once. The gene calls are TRBV7-2 and TRBJ1-2; tentative D call: TRBD1 (5 bases). Germline V gene lookup returns CDR1 SGHTA and CDR2 FQGNSA. Trimming removed 6 bases at V and 3 bases at J, with 14 bases between. The CDR3 loop spans 14 amino acids. Here the CDR3 DNA reads TGTGCCAGCAGTTCATTCAGGGTTTACTATGGCTACACCTTC. Protein: CASSSFRVYYGYTF.

This clonotype has a handful of counts. The chain employs TRBV10-2 and TRBJ1-6; possibly TRBD1 for D (6 bases). V was trimmed by 7 bases and J by 9 bases, leaving 10 bases between them. Looked up from germline, CDR1 is WSHSY and CDR2 is SAAADI. There are 12 residues in the CDR3. CDR3 protein: CASKGGSSPLHF. The CDR3 bases are TGCGCCAGCAAGGGGGGGAGTTCACCCCTCCACTTT.

This chain uses TRBV5-1 with TRBJ1-4, with TRBD1 identical over 9 bases. The length of the CDR3 is 14 residues. The J segment lost 12 bases and the V segment lost 4 bases, leaving 10 bases of the junction unmatched. CDR1 and CDR2 from the germline V gene are SGHRS and YFSETQ. The CDR3 here is CASSTGQGIVELFF. The CDR3 nucleotides are TGCGCCAGCAGCACCGGACAGGGGATTGTTGAACTGTTTTTT.

This clonotype was detected many times. V usage is TRBV11-3 and J usage is TRBJ2-5; D might be TRBD2 (6 bases). The CDR3 runs 14 residues. Germline assignment: CDR1 SGHNT and CDR2 YENEEA. The germline V and J ends were trimmed by 4 bases and 2 bases, with 11 bases remaining between them. The CDR3 reads CASSSRGLQETQYF. CDR3 nucleotides: TGTGCCAGCAGCTCGCGGGGACTTCAAGAGACCCAGTACTTC.

This clonotype was recorded at least ten times. In DNA form, the CDR3 reads TGTGCCAGCAGCCCGAGCGGACAGGGCAACTATGGCTACACCTTC. Its protein product is CASSPSGQGNYGYTF. This chain joins TRBV7-9 and TRBJ1-2; 8 bases map to TRBD1. There are 15 residues in the CDR3. Germline-derived CDR1 and CDR2 are SEHNR and FQNEAQ (reference sequence). V was pared by 5 bases and J by 2 bases, with 7 bases of the junction left unmatched.